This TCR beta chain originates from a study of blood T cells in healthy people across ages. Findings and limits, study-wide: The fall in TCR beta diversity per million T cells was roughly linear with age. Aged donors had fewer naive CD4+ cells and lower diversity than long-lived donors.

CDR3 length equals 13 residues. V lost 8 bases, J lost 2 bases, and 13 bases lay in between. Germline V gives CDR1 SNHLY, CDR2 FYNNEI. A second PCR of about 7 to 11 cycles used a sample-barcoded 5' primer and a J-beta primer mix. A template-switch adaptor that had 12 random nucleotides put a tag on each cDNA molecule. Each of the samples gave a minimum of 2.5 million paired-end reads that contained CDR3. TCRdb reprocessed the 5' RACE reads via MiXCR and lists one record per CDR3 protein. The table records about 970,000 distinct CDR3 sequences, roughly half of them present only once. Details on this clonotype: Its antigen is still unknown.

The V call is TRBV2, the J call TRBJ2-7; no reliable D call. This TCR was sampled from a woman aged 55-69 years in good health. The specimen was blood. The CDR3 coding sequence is TGTGCCAGCGCCGACGACCTTGCCTACGAGCAGTACTTC. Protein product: CASADDLAYEQYF.